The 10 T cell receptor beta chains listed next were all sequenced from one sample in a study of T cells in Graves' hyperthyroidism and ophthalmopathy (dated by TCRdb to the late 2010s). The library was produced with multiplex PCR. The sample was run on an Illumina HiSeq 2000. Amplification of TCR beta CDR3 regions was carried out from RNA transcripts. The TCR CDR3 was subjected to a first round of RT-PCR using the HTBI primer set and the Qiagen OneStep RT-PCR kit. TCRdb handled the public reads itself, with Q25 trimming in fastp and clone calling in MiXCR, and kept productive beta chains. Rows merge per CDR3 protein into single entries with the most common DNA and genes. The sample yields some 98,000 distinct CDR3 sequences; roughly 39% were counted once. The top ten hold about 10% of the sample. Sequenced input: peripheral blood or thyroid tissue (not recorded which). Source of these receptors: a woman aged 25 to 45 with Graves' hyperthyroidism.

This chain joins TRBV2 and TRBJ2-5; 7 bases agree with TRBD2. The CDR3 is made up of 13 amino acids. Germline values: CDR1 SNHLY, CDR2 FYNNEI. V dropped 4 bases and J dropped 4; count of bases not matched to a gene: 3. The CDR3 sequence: CASSVVAGETQYF. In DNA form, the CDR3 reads TGTGCCAGCAGTGTTGTAGCGGGAGAGACCCAGTACTTC.

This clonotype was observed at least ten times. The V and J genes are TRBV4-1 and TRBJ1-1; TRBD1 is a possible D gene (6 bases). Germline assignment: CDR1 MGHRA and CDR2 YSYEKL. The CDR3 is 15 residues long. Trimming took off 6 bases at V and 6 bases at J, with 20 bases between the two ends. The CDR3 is CASRFEGVLYAEAFF. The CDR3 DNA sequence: TGCGCCAGCAGATTCGAGGGGGTCCTTTACGCTGAAGCTTTCTTT.

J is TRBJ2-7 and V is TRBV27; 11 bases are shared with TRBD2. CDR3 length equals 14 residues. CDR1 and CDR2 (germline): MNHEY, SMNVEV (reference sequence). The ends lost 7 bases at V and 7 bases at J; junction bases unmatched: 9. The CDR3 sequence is CASKIAGGPREQYF. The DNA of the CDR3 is TGTGCCAGCAAAATAGCGGGAGGGCCTCGGGAGCAGTACTTC.

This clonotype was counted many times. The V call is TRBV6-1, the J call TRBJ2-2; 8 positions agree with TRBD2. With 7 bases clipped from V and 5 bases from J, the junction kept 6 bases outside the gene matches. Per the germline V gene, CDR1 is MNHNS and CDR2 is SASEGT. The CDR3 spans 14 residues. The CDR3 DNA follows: TGTGCCAGCACCTCGGGACTAGGGACCGGGGAGCTGTTTTTT. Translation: CASTSGLGTGELFF.

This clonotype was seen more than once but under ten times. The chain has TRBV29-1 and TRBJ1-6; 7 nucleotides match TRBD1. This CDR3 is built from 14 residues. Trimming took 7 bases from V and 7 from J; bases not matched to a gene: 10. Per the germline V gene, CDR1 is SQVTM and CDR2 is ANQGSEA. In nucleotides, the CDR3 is TGCAGCGCAAGGACAGGCGGGGTCAATTCACCCCTCCACTTT. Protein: CSARTGGVNSPLHF.

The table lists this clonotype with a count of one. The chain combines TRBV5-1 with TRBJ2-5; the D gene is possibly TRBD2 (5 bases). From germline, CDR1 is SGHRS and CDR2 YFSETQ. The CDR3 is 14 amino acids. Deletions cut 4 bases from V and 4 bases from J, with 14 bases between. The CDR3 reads CASSGGSDGETQYF. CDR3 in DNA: TGCGCCAGCAGCGGAGGTAGTGACGGAGAGACCCAGTACTTC.

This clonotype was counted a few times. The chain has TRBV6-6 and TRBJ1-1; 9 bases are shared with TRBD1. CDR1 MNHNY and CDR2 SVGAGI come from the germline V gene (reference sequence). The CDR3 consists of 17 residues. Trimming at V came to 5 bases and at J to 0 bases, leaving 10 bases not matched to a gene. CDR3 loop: CASSVNRGPLMNTEAFF. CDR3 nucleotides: TGTGCCAGCAGTGTCAACAGGGGGCCCTTGATGAACACTGAAGCTTTCTTT.

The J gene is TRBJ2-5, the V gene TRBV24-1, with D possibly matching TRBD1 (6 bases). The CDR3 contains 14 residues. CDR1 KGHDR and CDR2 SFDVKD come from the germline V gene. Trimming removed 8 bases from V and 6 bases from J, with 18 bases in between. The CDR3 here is CATIALQGRQTQYF. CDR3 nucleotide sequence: TGTGCCACCATTGCTTTGCAGGGGAGACAGACCCAGTACTTC.

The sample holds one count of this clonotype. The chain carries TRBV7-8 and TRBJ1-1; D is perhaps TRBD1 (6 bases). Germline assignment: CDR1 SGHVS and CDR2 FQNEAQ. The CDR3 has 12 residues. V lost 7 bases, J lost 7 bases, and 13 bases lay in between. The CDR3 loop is CASKQGTGEAFF. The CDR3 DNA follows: TGTGCCAGCAAGCAGGGGACTGGTGAAGCTTTCTTT.

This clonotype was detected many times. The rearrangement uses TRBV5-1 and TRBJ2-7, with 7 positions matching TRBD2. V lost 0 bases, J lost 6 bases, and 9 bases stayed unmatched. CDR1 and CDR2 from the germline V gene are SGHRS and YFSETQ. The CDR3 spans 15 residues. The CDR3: CASSLAGGGPGEQYF. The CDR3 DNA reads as TGCGCCAGCAGCTTGGCTGGGGGAGGGCCGGGCGAGCAGTACTTC.